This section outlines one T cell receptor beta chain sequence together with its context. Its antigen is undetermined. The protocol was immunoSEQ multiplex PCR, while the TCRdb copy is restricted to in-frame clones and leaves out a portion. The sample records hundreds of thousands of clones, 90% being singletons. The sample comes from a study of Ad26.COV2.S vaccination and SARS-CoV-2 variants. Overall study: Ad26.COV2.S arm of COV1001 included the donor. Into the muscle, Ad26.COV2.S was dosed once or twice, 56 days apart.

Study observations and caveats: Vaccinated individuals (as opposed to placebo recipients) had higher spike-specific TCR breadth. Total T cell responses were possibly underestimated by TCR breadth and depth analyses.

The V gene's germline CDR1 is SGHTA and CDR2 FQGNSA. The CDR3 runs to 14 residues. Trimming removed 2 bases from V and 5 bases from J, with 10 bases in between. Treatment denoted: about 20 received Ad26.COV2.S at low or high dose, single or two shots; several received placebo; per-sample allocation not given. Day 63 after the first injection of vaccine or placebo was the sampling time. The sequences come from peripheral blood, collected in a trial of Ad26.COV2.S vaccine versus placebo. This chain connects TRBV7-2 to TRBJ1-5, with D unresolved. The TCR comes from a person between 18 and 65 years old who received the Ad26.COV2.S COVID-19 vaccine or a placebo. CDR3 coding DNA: TGTGCCAGCAGCTTAAAAAGTCTCGATCAGCCCCAGCATTTT. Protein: CASSLKSLDQPQHF.